These 25 T cell receptor beta chains originate from one sample sequenced in a study of blood T cell repertoires in COVID-19. Generated by immunoSEQ multiplex PCR, the TCRdb table keeps only in-frame clones and is missing some. The profile shows approximately 200,000 clones, about 85% of them singletons. The sequencing sample was made of peripheral blood. The receptors shown here come from a man aged 50 or older who had recovered from COVID-19.

The chain's CDR3 is CASSFGTGETQYF. CDR3 nucleotides: TGTGCCAGCAGCTTTGGGACAGGCGAGACCCAGTACTTC. The rearrangement links TRBV7-2 to TRBJ2-5, with TRBD1 identical over 8 bases. This CDR3 has 13 residues. CDR1 is SGHTA and CDR2 is FQGNSA in the germline V gene. V was clipped by 3 bases and J by 5 bases; unmatched bases: 2.

The V call is TRBV3-1 (or the pseudogene TRBV3-2), the J call TRBJ1-1, with D perhaps TRBD1 (6 bases). Looked up from germline, CDR1 is LGHDT and CDR2 is YNNKEL (reference sequence). The CDR3 is 12 amino acids. The V and J ends lost 3 bases and 6 bases respectively, with 8 bases between them. This CDR3 reads CASSHRQAEAFF. CDR3 sequence (DNA): TGTGCCAGCAGCCACAGACAGGCTGAAGCTTTCTTT.

V is TRBV6-5 and J is TRBJ2-3; the D is unclear. CDR3 length equals 14 residues. V was pared by 5 bases and J by 2 bases, with 11 bases between. Germline lookup yields CDR1 MNHEY and CDR2 SVGAGI. CDR3 bases: TGTGCCAGCAGTAAGACACCGAACACAGATACGCAGTATTTT. Translated: CASSKTPNTDTQYF.

The V gene is TRBV18, the J gene TRBJ1-1; TRBD1 matches at 7 bases. The V gene's germline CDR1 is KGHSH and CDR2 LQKENI. There are 13 residues in the CDR3. The junction had 3 bases not matched to a gene; V was cut back by 8 bases and J by 0 bases. CDR3 amino acids: CASKTGLNTEAFF. CDR3 DNA sequence: TGTGCCAGCAAGACAGGGTTGAACACTGAAGCTTTCTTT. Complete variable domain (other parts from reference TRBV18 and TRBJ1-1): NAGVMQNPRHLVRRRGQEARLRCSPMKGHSHVYWYRQLPEEGLKFMVYLQKENIIDESGMPKERFSAEFPKEGPSILRIQQVVRGDSAAYFCASKTGLNTEAFFGQGTRLTVV.

This chain joins TRBV10-3 and TRBJ1-2, with TRBD1 as a possible D gene (5 bases). Trimming took 2 bases from V and 14 from J, leaving 24 bases between them. Per the germline V gene, CDR1 is ENHRY and CDR2 is SYGVKD. The CDR3 is made up of 15 amino acids. The CDR3 is CAISELDTSPMARTF. The DNA of the CDR3 is TGTGCCATCAGTGAGCTGGACACCTCCCCTATGGCTAGGACCTTC.

This chain links TRBV5-1 with TRBJ2-7; possibly TRBD2 for D (5 bases). CDR1 and CDR2 from the germline V gene are SGHRS and YFSETQ. This CDR3 has 15 residues. The V and J ends lost 0 bases and 1 base respectively, with 11 bases between them. CDR3: CASSLGTSLSYEQYF. The CDR3 DNA reads TGCGCCAGCAGCTTGGGTACTAGTCTTTCCTACGAGCAGTACTTC.

The rearrangement joins TRBV19 to TRBJ2-1; 12 bases fit TRBD2. This CDR3 is built from 17 residues. Per the germline V gene, CDR1 is LNHDA and CDR2 is SQIVND (reference sequence). After removal of 5 bases from V and 1 base from J, the junction contained 6 bases not matched to a gene. CDR3 protein: CASSPMTSGRSYNEQFF. Here the CDR3 DNA reads TGTGCCAGTAGTCCAATGACTAGCGGGAGATCCTACAATGAGCAGTTCTTC.

The chain combines TRBV27 with TRBJ2-7, with 14 positions matching TRBD2. CDR1 and CDR2 (germline): MNHEY, SMNVEV (reference sequence). J gave up 5 bases and V 5 bases, and 11 bases lay outside the gene matches. The CDR3 runs to 17 residues. CDR3: CASSPRGTSGRLNEQYF. The CDR3 DNA reads as TGTGCCAGCAGTCCGCGAGGGACTAGCGGGAGACTCAACGAGCAGTACTTC.

The rearrangement joins TRBV2 to TRBJ1-6; D call uncertain. V lost 8 bases and J lost 14, with 19 bases in between. CDR3 length: 13 residues. Germline CDR1 is SNHLY and CDR2 is FYNNEI. The CDR3 loop is CASLGTVGFTLHF. CDR3 DNA: TGTGCCAGCCTCGGTACAGTTGGGTTCACCCTCCACTTT. Variable domain in full (rest from reference TRBV2 and TRBJ1-6): EPEVTQTPSHQVTQMGQEVILRCVPISNHLYFYWYRQILGQKVEFLVSFYNNEISEKSEIFDDQFSVERPDGSNFTLKIRSTKLEDSAMYFCASLGTVGFTLHFGNGTRLTVT.

The chain employs TRBV2 and TRBJ2-2, with TRBD2 identical over 14 bases. From germline, CDR1 is SNHLY and CDR2 FYNNEI. The V gene end was trimmed by 8 bases and the J gene end by 5 bases; junction bases not matched to a gene: 1. CDR3 length: 14 amino acids. CDR3 nucleotide sequence: TGTGCCAGCCGGACTAGCGGGAGGACCGGGGAGCTGTTTTTT. Its protein is CASRTSGRTGELFF.

This chain connects TRBV2 to TRBJ1-4; no clear D. From germline, CDR1 is SNHLY and CDR2 FYNNEI. Trimming stripped 5 bases from V and 4 bases from J, with 8 bases between. The CDR3 contains 13 residues. CDR3 bases: TGTGCCAGCAGTCGGGTTTTTAATGAAAAACTGTTTTTT. As protein: CASSRVFNEKLFF.

The chain joins TRBV19 to TRBJ1-1; D is unresolved. The CDR3 loop spans 13 amino acids. The V and J ends lost 4 bases and 1 base respectively, with 7 bases between them. The germline V gene has CDR1 LNHDA and CDR2 SQIVND (reference sequence). In DNA, the CDR3 is TGTGCCAGTAGTACCATGGCGAACACTGAAGCTTTCTTT. Translating it yields CASSTMANTEAFF.

The chain links TRBV6-5 to TRBJ2-7; 11 nucleotides match TRBD1. CDR1 and CDR2 (germline): MNHEY, SVGAGI. Trimming cost V 6 bases and J 7 bases; bases outside gene matches: 5. The CDR3 extends over 13 amino acids. CDR3 in amino acids: CASSGQGAREQYF. The CDR3 coding sequence is TGTGCCAGCAGCGGACAGGGGGCGCGAGAGCAGTACTTC.

This clone was seen more than once but under ten times. The chain couples TRBV6-6 to TRBJ2-1, with D uncertain. V lost 7 bases to trimming and J lost 10 bases, with 11 bases between them. The CDR3 is 11 amino acids. In germline, CDR1 is MNHNY, CDR2 SVGAGI (reference sequence). The CDR3 sequence is CASKEVREQFF. Here the CDR3 DNA reads TGTGCCAGCAAGGAAGTCAGGGAGCAGTTCTTC.

The CDR3 DNA follows: TGTGCCAGCAGGTTAAGCGGGAGAGGGTACGAGCAGTACTTC. Protein sequence: CASRLSGRGYEQYF. J is TRBJ2-7 and V is TRBV28, with 8 bases that match TRBD2. V was pared by 6 bases and J by 4 bases, with 8 bases of the junction left unmatched. CDR3 size: 14 residues. The germline V gene has CDR1 MDHEN and CDR2 SYDVKM.

J is TRBJ2-3 and V is TRBV27, with 8 bases matching TRBD2. This CDR3 is built from 15 residues. CDR1 and CDR2 from the germline V gene are MNHEY and SMNVEV (reference sequence). J gave up 8 bases and V 4 bases, and 11 bases lay outside the gene matches. The CDR3 DNA reads TGTGCCAGCAGTTCGGCGGGACTAGGCCCGGGTACGCAGTATTTT. Residues: CASSSAGLGPGTQYF.

This clone was detected once. The genes are TRBV25-1 and TRBJ2-2, with TRBD2 as a possible D gene (5 bases). The germline CDR1 and CDR2 sequences are MGHDK and SYGVNS. Trimming cost V 2 bases and J 4 bases, with 17 bases left between them. The CDR3 extends over 17 amino acids. DNA for the CDR3: TGTGCCAGCAGTGAAAGGCGAATCGGCGGGTTCACCGGGGAGCTGTTTTTT. It translates to CASSERRIGGFTGELFF.

This chain uses TRBV9 with TRBJ2-7; 9 bases align to TRBD2. The CDR3 contains 16 residues. Germline-derived CDR1 and CDR2 are SGDLS and YYNGEE. J gave up 4 bases and V 0 bases, and 8 bases lay outside the gene matches. As DNA, the CDR3 is TGTGCCAGCAGCGTAGCTGCTAGCGGGACCGGGTACGAGCAGTACTTC. Translating it yields CASSVAASGTGYEQYF. Based on the CDR3 plus reference TRBV9 and TRBJ2-7, the full variable domain is DSGVTQTPKHLITATGQRVTLRCSPRSGDLSVYWYQQSLDQGLQFLIQYYNGEERAKGNILERFSAQQFPDLHSELNLSSLELGDSALYFCASSVAASGTGYEQYFGPGTRLTVT.

This clone has only one observation. This rearrangement joins TRBV7-7 to TRBJ2-5; possibly TRBD2 for D (5 bases). CDR1 is SSHAT and CDR2 is FNYEAQ in the germline V gene (reference sequence). V was clipped by 4 bases and J by 4 bases, with 16 bases between them. CDR3 length: 15 amino acids. This CDR3 is CASSSGLPRGETQYF. CDR3 nucleotide sequence: TGTGCCAGCAGCTCCGGGCTCCCCCGGGGAGAGACCCAGTACTTC.

V and J are TRBV10-3 and TRBJ2-6; D uncertain. Looked up from germline, CDR1 is ENHRY and CDR2 is SYGVKD. CDR3 length: 17 amino acids. V lost 0 bases to trimming and J lost 0 bases, with 9 bases between them. The CDR3 protein is CAISESADLSGANVLTF. CDR3 coding DNA: TGTGCCATCAGTGAGTCGGCCGATCTCTCTGGGGCCAACGTCCTGACTTTC.

The chain is built from TRBV28 and TRBJ2-6; TRBD1 agrees at 9 bases. The V segment lost 6 bases and the J segment 4 bases; nucleotides outside the gene matches: 10. Germline CDR1 MDHEN, CDR2 SYDVKM. The CDR3 length is 17 residues. The CDR3 DNA reads TGTGCCAGCAGGGGACAGGGCTCATCGGACGGGGCCAACGTCCTGACTTTC. Residues: CASRGQGSSDGANVLTF.

This chain uses TRBV13 with TRBJ2-7, with 11 bases fitting TRBD1. Trimming cost V 5 bases and J 3 bases; bases outside gene matches: 9. Germline V lookup: CDR1 PRHDT, CDR2 FYEKMQ (reference sequence). This CDR3 contains 16 residues. The CDR3 is CASSRDRGRSGYEQYF. The CDR3 DNA sequence: TGTGCCAGCAGCCGGGACAGGGGGAGGTCGGGCTACGAGCAGTACTTC. Full variable domain (rest looked up from reference TRBV13 and TRBJ2-7): AAGVIQSPRHLIKEKRETATLKCYPIPRHDTVYWYQQGPGQDPQFLISFYEKMQSDKGSIPDRFSAQQFSDYHSELNMSSLELGDSALYFCASSRDRGRSGYEQYFGPGTRLTVT.

This sequence joins TRBV6-6 and TRBJ1-2; 7 bases agree with TRBD1. Per germline, CDR1 MNHNY and CDR2 SVGAGI (reference sequence). This CDR3 region has 13 residues. Trimming took 5 bases from V and 3 from J; bases not matched to a gene: 3. CDR3 coding DNA: TGTGCCAGCAGTAGGGACAGAGACTATGGCTACACCTTC. It translates to CASSRDRDYGYTF.

The V gene is TRBV20-1, the J gene TRBJ1-1; D is unresolved. Germline values: CDR1 DFQATT, CDR2 SNEGSKA (reference sequence). The V gene lost 3 bases and the J gene lost 0 bases, with 8 bases spanning the gap. This CDR3 spans 13 amino acids. CDR3: CSASAVLNTEAFF. CDR3 DNA sequence: TGCAGTGCTAGTGCAGTACTGAACACTGAAGCTTTCTTT.

This clone has just a few counts. CDR3 in DNA: TGTGCCTGGAGTTCTAGACAGGGGAGGTATGGCTACACCTTC. Translation: CAWSSRQGRYGYTF. The chain employs TRBV30 and TRBJ1-2; 8 nucleotides align to TRBD1. Germline trimming cut 2 bases from V and 5 bases from J; bases unmatched to any gene: 7. CDR3 length: 14 amino acids. Germline V gene sequence: CDR1 GTSNPN, CDR2 SVGIG (reference sequence).